This T cell receptor beta chain was identified during a study of blood T cell repertoires in COVID-19. Study summary: PBMCs, B-cell-depleted T cells, or T cells provided the cDNA or gDNA that made up the material.

Here immunoSEQ multiplex PCR was the method, and the copy in TCRdb shows in-frame clones only, minus some. Of about 90,000 clones listed, 91% are singletons. V was pared by 2 bases and J by 2 bases, with 5 bases of the junction left unmatched. The germline gives CDR1 KGHSH, CDR2 LQKENI. The CDR3 has 16 amino acids. Specimen: peripheral blood. This rearrangement joins TRBV18 to TRBJ2-3, with 9 bases lining up with TRBD2. The source of this sequence is a human donor with active COVID-19. The donor label of this sample is uncertain. CDR3 DNA: TGTGCCAGCTCACCATTGGGCGGGGGGGCCACAGATACGCAGTATTTT. It encodes CASSPLGGGATDTQYF.